This TCR beta chain emerged from a study of Tregs in tolerant kidney transplant recipients. Unstimulated regulatory T cells (CD4+CD25+CD127-), CD4+CD25- non-regulatory cells, CD4 and CD8 cells were FACS-sorted from thawed PBMCs. The CDR3 extends over 14 amino acids. Trimming took off 1 base at V and 4 bases at J, with 10 bases between the two ends. From germline, CDR1 is SEHNR and CDR2 FQNEAQ (reference sequence). This table comes from immunoSEQ multiplex PCR, and its TCRdb copy is limited to in-frame clones, with some not included. The top ten hold roughly 5% of the sample, which has some 90,000 clones, around nine tenths seen once. With regard to this clone: Its antigen remains unknown.

Broader study findings: Tregs expanded with activated donor B cells seemed most donor-specific.

The sequence came from a human donor in good health. The sequencing sample was made of CD8+ T cells from blood. The rearrangement joins TRBV7-9 to TRBJ1-2; D not certain. In DNA, the CDR3 is TGTGCCAGCAGCTTAGACAAGGGAGCCTATGGCTACACCTTC. It is translated as CASSLDKGAYGYTF.